Listed here are 21 T cell receptor beta chains from one sample, sequenced in a study of technical replicates of blood from several donors. Here immunoSEQ multiplex PCR was the method, and the copy in TCRdb shows in-frame clones only, minus some. The table has 60,000 to 80,000 clones, about 90% seen once; the top ten hold approximately 0.38%. The sequenced sample was T cells isolated from PBMCs. The source of these receptors is a human donor in good health.

The CDR3 region has the DNA TGTGCCAGCCACGGGACTTACAATGAGCAGTTCTTC. Its translation is CASHGTYNEQFF. The J gene is TRBJ2-1, the V gene TRBV28, with D possibly being TRBD2 (6 bases). V gave up 8 bases and J gave up 4 bases, with 9 bases separating them. CDR3 length: 12 residues. CDR1 is MDHEN and CDR2 is SYDVKM in the germline V gene.

This clone was recorded only once. The chain recombines TRBV14 with TRBJ1-3; 7 bases fit TRBD1. V lost 4 bases, J lost 4 bases, and 1 base stayed unmatched. The CDR3 sequence is 13 residues long. Germline CDR1 and CDR2: SGHDN and FVKESK. CDR3 sequence (DNA): TGTGCCAGCAGCCCGACAGGGGGAAACACCATATATTTT. Its protein is CASSPTGGNTIYF.

In nucleotides, the CDR3 is TGTGCCAGCAGCTTTAACACGGGAGGCCTCCAAGAGACCCAGTACTTC. Translation: CASSFNTGGLQETQYF. The V and J genes are TRBV11-1 and TRBJ2-5, with TRBD2 matching over 7 bases. The germline CDR1 and CDR2 sequences are SGHAT and FQDESV (reference sequence). V lost 3 bases, J lost 1 base, and 8 bases stayed unmatched. This CDR3 has 16 amino acids.

This chain links TRBV7-9 with TRBJ1-1, with D possibly matching TRBD1 (5 bases). V lost 3 bases to trimming and J lost 6 bases, with 23 bases between them. CDR1 and CDR2 (germline): SEHNR, FQNEAQ (reference sequence). This CDR3 contains 17 residues. DNA of the CDR3: TGTGCCAGCAGCTTCAATCTCCAGGCAGGGTCTAGGTCTGAAGCTTTCTTT. Its translation is CASSFNLQAGSRSEAFF.

The genes are TRBV11-2 and TRBJ1-1, with no clear D. V was cut by 3 bases and J by 0 bases, with 5 bases left in between. CDR3 length: 13 residues. The germline V gene has CDR1 SGHAT and CDR2 FQNNGV. CDR3 DNA sequence: TGTGCCAGCAGCTTTTCTGTGAACACTGAAGCTTTCTTT. It encodes CASSFSVNTEAFF.

The chain has TRBV9 and TRBJ2-4, with 9 bases matching TRBD1. J was trimmed by 2 bases and V by 3 bases; bases with no gene match: 6. In germline, CDR1 is SGDLS, CDR2 YYNGEE. The CDR3 is 16 residues long. The CDR3 DNA reads TGTGCCAGCAGCGCCGGGACAGGGTTATCCAAAAACATTCAGTACTTC. Translated, it gives CASSAGTGLSKNIQYF. Using reference TRBV9 and TRBJ2-4 for the parts outside the CDR3, the full variable domain is DSGVTQTPKHLITATGQRVTLRCSPRSGDLSVYWYQQSLDQGLQFLIQYYNGEERAKGNILERFSAQQFPDLHSELNLSSLELGDSALYFCASSAGTGLSKNIQYFGAGTRLSVL.

The chain carries TRBV27 and TRBJ1-2; 7 bases align to TRBD1. V shed 0 bases and J 4 bases; nucleotides not matched to a gene: 5. The CDR3 has 15 residues. The germline CDR1 and CDR2 sequences are MNHEY and SMNVEV (reference sequence). The DNA of the CDR3 is TGTGCCAGCAGTTTATCCGGGACAGCTCCCTATGGCTACACCTTC. This codes for CASSLSGTAPYGYTF.

The chain uses TRBV15 and TRBJ2-2; D might be TRBD1 (5 bases). CDR3 size: 14 residues. Trimming shortened V by 8 bases and J by 1 base, and 11 bases separated the two germline ends. The germline V gene encodes CDR1 LNHNV and CDR2 YYDKDF (reference sequence). Written as DNA, the CDR3 is TGTGCCACCCCGGTGCAGGGGAACACCGGGGAGCTGTTTTTT. Translating it yields CATPVQGNTGELFF.

J is TRBJ2-2 and V is TRBV5-1; tentative D call: TRBD2 (6 bases). The CDR3 runs 17 residues. The germline V and J ends were trimmed by 0 bases and 3 bases, with 15 bases remaining between them. Germline V gene lookup returns CDR1 SGHRS and CDR2 YFSETQ. Here the CDR3 DNA reads TGCGCCAGCAGCTTGGAGCCGGGAGCTCGGGACACCGGGGAGCTGTTTTTT. It specifies CASSLEPGARDTGELFF.

The gene calls are TRBV6-1 and TRBJ2-7, with a possible D match to TRBD1 (6 bases). V lost 2 bases and J 6 bases, leaving 14 bases between the germline ends. This CDR3 spans 14 amino acids. From germline, CDR1 is MNHNS and CDR2 SASEGT. The CDR3 region has the DNA TGTGCCAGCAGTGAAAACAGGGTAGGTGGCGAGCAGTACTTC. This translates into CASSENRVGGEQYF.

The chain has TRBV6-1 and TRBJ2-7; 8 nucleotides agree with TRBD2. The germline V gene has CDR1 MNHNS and CDR2 SASEGT. V lost 2 bases, J lost 3 bases, and 15 bases stayed unmatched. The CDR3 is made up of 18 amino acids. CDR3 DNA sequence: TGTGCCAGCAGTGAATCAGCGGGAGCACCGTCGTGGAGCTACGAGCAGTACTTC. Encoded protein: CASSESAGAPSWSYEQYF.

The V call is TRBV30, the J call TRBJ1-3; D perhaps matches TRBD1 (5 bases). This CDR3 contains 14 residues. CDR1 is GTSNPN, CDR2 SVGIG, per germline (reference sequence). Trimming took 0 bases from V and 3 from J, leaving 9 bases between them. CDR3 residues: CAWSVGLDGNTIYF. CDR3 sequence (DNA): TGTGCCTGGAGTGTGGGACTAGATGGAAACACCATATATTTT.

This chain links TRBV2 with TRBJ1-1; 9 bases are a match to TRBD1. Germline CDR1 reads SNHLY; CDR2 reads FYNNEI. With 6 bases clipped from V and 2 bases from J, the junction kept 4 bases outside the gene matches. This CDR3 region has 14 residues. The DNA for the CDR3 is TGTGCCAGCAGCGGACAGGGGTACAACACTGAAGCTTTCTTT. This sequence encodes CASSGQGYNTEAFF.

This rearrangement joins TRBV9 to TRBJ2-7; 9 positions match TRBD2. CDR1 and CDR2 from the germline V gene are SGDLS and YYNGEE. The CDR3 is made up of 15 amino acids. With V trimmed by 4 bases and J by 0 bases, 5 bases remained unmatched. This CDR3 reads CASSSGGQFSYEQYF. As DNA, the CDR3 is TGTGCCAGCAGCAGCGGGGGGCAGTTCTCCTACGAGCAGTACTTC.

The rearrangement links TRBV28 to TRBJ2-3; possibly TRBD1 for D (6 bases). The V gene lost 6 bases and the J gene lost 2 bases, with 15 bases spanning the gap. The CDR3 runs to 15 residues. Germline V gene lookup returns CDR1 MDHEN and CDR2 SYDVKM. The CDR3 loop is CASRYQTGYTDTQYF. CDR3 coding DNA: TGTGCCAGCAGGTATCAGACAGGTTACACAGATACGCAGTATTTT.

The chain carries TRBV4-3 and TRBJ1-4, with TRBD1 matching over 9 bases. The V and J ends lost 0 bases and 2 bases, in that order; junction bases with no gene match: 4. The germline V gene encodes CDR1 LGHNA and CDR2 YSLEER. The CDR3 consists of 17 residues. The DNA for the CDR3 is TGCGCCAGCAGCCAAGAGAACAGGGGGCGGACTAATGAAAAACTGTTTTTT. As protein: CASSQENRGRTNEKLFF.

This clone was counted once. The chain links TRBV11-2 to TRBJ1-5, with D tentatively TRBD1 (6 bases). CDR3 length: 14 residues. Trimming shortened V by 1 base and J by 6 bases, and 10 bases separated the two germline ends. The germline V gene encodes CDR1 SGHAT and CDR2 FQNNGV. Written as DNA, the CDR3 is TGTGCCAGCAGCTTAGGGACAGTTCGTCAGCCCCAGCATTTT. It yields the protein CASSLGTVRQPQHF.

This clone was detected many times. This chain connects TRBV6-4 to TRBJ1-1; 8 nucleotides line up with TRBD1. Germline trimming cut 8 bases from V and 4 bases from J; bases unmatched to any gene: 6. Germline lookup yields CDR1 MRHNA and CDR2 SNTAGT. CDR3 length equals 13 residues. CDR3 DNA sequence: TGTGCCAGCCGGGACAGGAGGGGCACTGAAGCTTTCTTT. The encoded protein is CASRDRRGTEAFF.

This chain connects TRBV6-5 to TRBJ1-1, with 8 bases lining up with TRBD1. The CDR3 runs to 15 residues. Germline CDR1 MNHEY, CDR2 SVGAGI. Germline trimming cut 5 bases from V and 4 bases from J; bases unmatched to any gene: 9. This CDR3 reads CASSLQGGLSTEAFF. The CDR3, as DNA: TGTGCCAGCAGTCTACAGGGGGGGTTGTCCACTGAAGCTTTCTTT.

The V call is TRBV27, the J call TRBJ2-3, with D possibly being TRBD1 (6 bases). CDR1 and CDR2 (germline): MNHEY, SMNVEV (reference sequence). The CDR3 is 14 amino acids. The V gene lost 3 bases and the J gene lost 0 bases, with 7 bases spanning the gap. CDR3 protein: CASSLDRSTDTQYF. The CDR3 DNA reads as TGTGCCAGCAGTTTGGACAGAAGCACAGATACGCAGTATTTT.

This clone was recorded only once. This chain connects TRBV30 to TRBJ2-3; TRBD2 matches 9 bases. The CDR3 runs 14 residues. Germline V lookup: CDR1 GTSNPN, CDR2 SVGIG (reference sequence). Trimming took 1 base from V and 1 from J; bases not matched to a gene: 0. CDR3 DNA: TGTGCCTGGAGTGGGACTAGCGGCACAGATACGCAGTATTTT. Translating gives CAWSGTSGTDTQYF.